This T cell receptor (beta chain) was identified in a study of CD8 T cells in ankylosing spondylitis (dated by TCRdb to the late 2010s). For the wider study: To find TCR variants linked to disease, the study profiled T cell receptor beta repertoires in ankylosing spondylitis patients and healthy donors. Peripheral blood was sampled, and synovial fluid was additionally collected from ankylosing spondylitis patients. In total, the full study cohort was made up of some 100 healthy donors and 25 ankylosing spondylitis patients. General conclusions and limits of the study: A CD8+ phenotype was shown by the disease-linked clones, which were found at relatively low frequencies in peripheral blood. Some motif variants had previously been reported in the synovial fluid and blood of reactive arthritis patients, which suggests shared mechanisms of disease initiation. Blood from ankylosing spondylitis patients appeared to be characterized by a TCR beta motif made up of several highly homologous amino acid variants. According to the report, matched synovial fluid samples from ankylosing spondylitis patients were significantly enriched for the disease-linked clones.

The CDR3, from cysteine to phenylalanine, totals 17 residues. Here the CDR3 DNA is all that survives: 51 bases in frame from base 1. A distance of 13 bases separates the germline ends of V and J, which lose 1 base and 0 bases respectively. For CDR1 and CDR2, the germline V gene lists MGHRA and YSYEKL. This clonotype has only a few counts. There is no known antigen for this receptor. The record has no base qualities; no much larger clone is one base away. Sequenced on an Illumina HiSeq 2500. Quantitative 5'-RACE with molecular barcodes was the method used to prepare the TCR beta libraries. As for how the authors treated the data: A new computational method, built on a probabilistic model of VDJ rearrangement, was used to identify disease-linked TCR variants. TCRdb reanalyzed the raw reads on its own, using fastp at Q25 for trimming and MiXCR for clone calling, and kept in-frame beta chains. Duplicate CDR3 protein sequences are folded into a single record with the most common DNA and genes. In this record, the V and J calls reflect TCRdb's handling and not the investigators' own analysis. Within this sample are 200,000 to 250,000 distinct CDR3 sequences, with 15% to 20% of them counted one time only. The ten biggest clones cover 42% of the sample.

The TCR comes from a male donor with ankylosing spondylitis. Sequencing was carried out using blood, either unsorted or a sorted T cell fraction (not recorded which). The chain uses TRBV4-1 and TRBJ1-5; a confident D gene designation cannot be given. The DNA is TGCGCCAGCAGCCAAGTCCCGGGCGATTATAGCAATCAGCCCCAGCATTTT. Translated, this gives CASSQVPGDYSNQPQHF.